The TCR beta chain under discussion was sequenced for a study of blood T cell repertoires in COVID-19. The wider study: Samples of COVID-19 (acute and convalescent) were obtained from the United States, Italy and Spain. T cells, B-cell-depleted T cells, or PBMCs provided the cDNA or gDNA that served as material.

Per the germline V gene, CDR1 is MDHEN and CDR2 is SYDVKM. The V gene lost 3 bases and the J gene lost 5 bases, with 16 bases spanning the gap. The CDR3 loop spans 15 amino acids. Under the authors' procedure: Estimated nucleated cell counts came from reference gene primer amplification. Clones were read by immunoSEQ multiplex PCR, and TCRdb kept only the in-frame ones, dropping some. V and J calls and clone size come straight from that table; D and trimming were deduced from the DNA. The sample includes around 400,000 clones, around 92% of them seen just once. The chain combines TRBV28 with TRBJ2-5; D possibly corresponds to TRBD1 (6 bases). Sequences were obtained from peripheral blood. This TCR derives from a man in his forties or fifties with acute or convalescent COVID-19. The CDR3 sequence is CASSFGTWDGETQYF. The DNA for the CDR3 is TGTGCCAGCAGTTTCGGGACATGGGACGGGGAGACCCAGTACTTC.